The 9 T cell receptor beta chains in this list originate from one sample, sequenced in a study of T cell clones after liver transplantation. Assay: immunoSEQ multiplex PCR; the TCRdb copy retains only in-frame clones and omits some. The sample shows roughly 73,000 clones, 80% of them seen only once. Specimen: CD4+ T cells from blood, collected before liver transplant. The receptor source for this set is a human donor who received a liver transplant.

The chain recombines TRBV7-9 with TRBJ2-7; TRBD1 aligns across 7 bases. Germline V gene lookup returns CDR1 SEHNR and CDR2 FQNEAQ (reference sequence). The CDR3 length is 14 residues. With V trimmed by 5 bases and J by 0 bases, 4 bases remained unmatched. The CDR3 loop is CASSIRDSSYEQYF. CDR3 coding DNA: TGTGCCAGCAGCATTAGGGACAGCTCCTACGAGCAGTACTTC. Using reference TRBV7-9 and TRBJ2-7 for the parts outside the CDR3, the full variable domain is DTGVSQNPRHKITKRGQNVTFRCDPISEHNRLYWYRQTLGQGPEFLTYFQNEAQLEKSRLLSDRFSAERPKGSFSTLEIQRTEQGDSAMYLCASSIRDSSYEQYFGPGTRLTVT.

This clone has more than one count but fewer than ten. The genes are TRBV5-4 and TRBJ2-3, with D possibly called TRBD1 or TRBD2 (5 bases each). This CDR3 is built from 16 residues. CDR1 and CDR2 (germline): SGHNT, YYREEE (reference sequence). V was cut by 1 base and J by 4 bases, with 16 bases left in between. CDR3 sequence (DNA): TGTGCCAGCAGCTTGTGGGGGAGAGGAAAGGCAGATACGCAGTATTTT. Translating gives CASSLWGRGKADTQYF. The whole variable domain, remainder taken from reference TRBV5-4 and TRBJ2-3, is ETGVTQSPTHLIKTRGQQVTLRCSSQSGHNTVSWYQQALGQGPQFIFQYYREEENGRGNFPPRFSGLQFPNYSSELNVNALELDDSALYLCASSLWGRGKADTQYFGPGTRLTVL.

This clone showed up just once. The rearrangement joins TRBV5-1 to TRBJ2-5; unclear D gene. Germline loops: CDR1 SGHRS, CDR2 YFSETQ. Trimming stripped 4 bases from V and 3 bases from J, with 4 bases between. The CDR3 spans 11 residues. This CDR3 is CASSDEETQYF. The DNA of the CDR3 is TGCGCCAGCAGCGATGAAGAGACCCAGTACTTC.

The chain joins TRBV30 to TRBJ1-2; 9 bases map to TRBD1. Germline assignment: CDR1 GTSNPN and CDR2 SVGIG (reference sequence). The ends lost 0 bases at V and 4 bases at J; junction bases unmatched: 18. The CDR3 length is 19 residues. The CDR3: CAWSVHGLRTGDIFYGYTF. CDR3 DNA: TGTGCCTGGAGTGTACATGGGTTGAGGACAGGGGATATTTTCTATGGCTACACCTTC. The whole variable domain, remainder taken from reference TRBV30 and TRBJ1-2, is SQTIHQWPATLVQPVGSPLSLECTVEGTSNPNLYWYRQAAGRGLQLLFYSVGIGQISSEVPQNLSASRPQDRQFILSSKKLLLSDSGFYLCAWSVHGLRTGDIFYGYTFGSGTRLTVV.

The chain links TRBV5-4 to TRBJ2-1, with 9 bases matching TRBD1. V lost 4 bases and J lost 1; bases outside the gene matches: 12. The CDR3 loop spans 18 amino acids. Per the germline V gene, CDR1 is SGHNT and CDR2 is YYREEE (reference sequence). For the CDR3, the DNA is TGTGCCAGCAGCCCCGGGCTCACAGGGGGCGGATCCTACAATGAGCAGTTCTTC. Its translation: CASSPGLTGGGSYNEQFF.

CDR3 region: CASSFRETGANVLTF. The CDR3 bases are TGTGCCAGCAGTTTCAGGGAAACTGGGGCCAACGTCCTGACTTTC. The V call is TRBV28, the J call TRBJ2-6; a weak D match, TRBD1 (5 bases). The germline V and J ends were trimmed by 3 bases and 2 bases, with 8 bases remaining between them. The germline V gene has CDR1 MDHEN and CDR2 SYDVKM. The CDR3 length is 15 residues.

V and J are TRBV19 and TRBJ2-2; 8 bases match TRBD1. The ends lost 6 bases at V and 1 base at J; junction bases unmatched: 7. The CDR3 has 16 amino acids. Germline-derived CDR1 and CDR2 are LNHDA and SQIVND (reference sequence). Here the CDR3 reads CASRAADRVNTGELFF. The CDR3 DNA reads as TGTGCCAGTAGGGCGGCGGACAGGGTGAACACCGGGGAGCTGTTTTTT.

The chain joins TRBV11-2 to TRBJ2-1; 10 positions match TRBD2. CDR3 length: 13 amino acids. Losses at the gene ends were 6 bases for V and 16 bases for J; bases not matched to a gene: 12. The germline gives CDR1 SGHAT, CDR2 FQNNGV. The CDR3 DNA reads as TGTGCCAGCAGTATTAATCTAGCGGGAGTTTCCTTCTTC. Its protein is CASSINLAGVSFF.

CDR3 loop: CASSLTSGNTGELFF. Written as DNA, the CDR3 is TGTGCCAGCAGTTTGACTAGCGGGAACACCGGGGAGCTGTTTTTT. The V and J genes are TRBV6-6 and TRBJ2-2, with 9 positions matching TRBD2. CDR3 length: 15 residues. J lost 1 base, V lost 4 bases, and 1 base had no gene match. Germline CDR1 is MNHNY and CDR2 is SVGAGI (reference sequence).